The entry below gives a single T cell receptor beta chain sequence along with its context. TCRdb's copy holds only in-frame clones and misses some; the assay was immunoSEQ multiplex PCR. The sample yields 50,000 to 75,000 clones, 91% seen once. This entry belongs to a study of T cell changes during pregnancy in multiple sclerosis. Germline V CDR1 and CDR2: SGHTS, YDEGEE. The V and J ends lost 0 bases and 1 base respectively, with 8 bases between them. The CDR3 contains 14 residues. This TCR was recovered from a female donor in good health, enrolled as a control in a pregnancy study. Specimen: peripheral blood, collected in the third trimester of pregnancy. The chain is built from TRBV5-8 and TRBJ2-7, with D uncertain. The DNA for the CDR3 is TGTGCCAGCAGCTTGGCCGGAGCTTCCTACGAGCAGTACTTC. It codes for CASSLAGASYEQYF. The whole variable domain, filled in from reference TRBV5-8 and TRBJ2-7, reads EAGVTQSPTHLIKTRGQQATLRCSPISGHTSVYWYQQALGLGLQFLLWYDEGEERNRGNFPPRFSGRQFPNYSSELNVNALELEDSALYLCASSLAGASYEQYFGPGTRLTVT.